This entry concerns a single T cell receptor (beta chain). Those enrolled in Seattle joined during active infection and were followed longitudinally afterward. The entry originates in a study of blood T cell repertoires in COVID-19. The overall study: The study drew acute and convalescent COVID-19 samples from the United States, Italy and Spain. In each case, the material was cDNA or gDNA derived from T cells, B-cell-depleted T cells, or PBMCs.

As originally analysed: Reference gene primer amplification gave nucleated cell count estimates. Repertoires were generated with immunoSEQ multiplex PCR, while TCRdb's copy carries only in-frame clones and drops some. The D gene and trimming were derived from the DNA, and the V and J assignments and clone size from that table. The sample records about 160,000 clones, around 85% being singletons. Source material: peripheral blood. The TCR was taken from an elderly man with COVID-19, enrolled during active disease.

CDR3 in DNA: TGCGCCAGCAGCGCGGGACGTGGAAACACCATATATTTT. Amino acids: CASSAGRGNTIYF. This sequence joins TRBV4-3 and TRBJ1-3; TRBD1 might be the D (5 bases). This CDR3 is 13 amino acids long. Germline V gives CDR1 LGHNA, CDR2 YSLEER. The V end was cut by 5 bases, the J end by 3 bases, with 8 bases between.